The source of this TCR beta chain is a study of cytomegalovirus exposure and HLA in healthy donors. About the research overall: Earlier work reported 100 million to 130 million unique TCR beta sequences from 180 million or so T cells. The study's early data release held around 85 million unique TCRs from HLA-typed donors. Points from the study as a whole: Some TCR beta chains (roughly 150 of them) were listed as cytomegalovirus-associated.

About this clone: What it binds is not known.

The primer mix had 60 Vbeta and 13 Jbeta primers. TCRdb keeps only in-frame clones here, not all; method: immunoSEQ multiplex PCR. The table shows over 120,000 clones, with around 75% occurring only once. The sequence came from a woman between 25 and 40 years old in good health and CMV-seronegative. Sequencing was done on a sample of PBMCs.

CDR3 sequence: CASRARLAGEQFF. The CDR3 region has the DNA TGTGCCAGCAGGGCCCGGCTAGCAGGTGAGCAGTTCTTC. The rearrangement joins TRBV2 to TRBJ2-1; possible D gene TRBD2, 5 bases. The V gene lost 6 bases and the J gene lost 9 bases, with 15 bases spanning the gap. Germline CDR1 SNHLY, CDR2 FYNNEI. CDR3 length: 13 amino acids.